This is a list of T cell receptor beta chains from one sample in a study of blood T cells in healthy people across ages. TCRdb processed the 5' RACE reads anew with MiXCR; each CDR3 protein has one entry. The sample holds about 580,000 distinct CDR3 sequences, around 50% seen once. Sequencing input: blood. Every receptor here comes from a man at least 80 years old in good health. Both conserved end residues are part of each CDR3. The D gene is left open where the match is weak. Size is stated for part of the rows, as once, few or many counts, or as a class when the clone is expanded.

TRBD2	TRBJ2-1	TRBV7-2	NA	CASSLEAGEGYNEQFF	TGTGCCAGCAGCTTAGAAGCGGGAGAAGGTTACAATGAGCAGTTCTTC
NA	TRBJ2-5	TRBV12-3/TRBV12-4	NA	CASSLSGPRLETQYF	TGTGCCAGCAGTTTATCGGGACCACGATTAGAGACCCAGTACTTC
NA	TRBJ2-7	TRBV15	NA	CATSSKQGLGEQYF	TGTGCCACCAGCAGCAAACAGGGTTTAGGCGAGCAGTACTTC
NA	TRBJ1-2	TRBV15	NA	CATSRDVNDGYTF	TGTGCCACCAGCAGAGATGTCAACGATGGCTACACCTTC
NA	TRBJ2-7	TRBV6-2/TRBV6-3	NA	CASTQGLLPYEQYF	TGTGCCAGCACCCAGGGTCTTTTACCCTACGAGCAGTACTTC
NA	TRBJ2-7	TRBV5-1	few	CASSLIRGSGSYEQYF	TGCGCCAGCAGCTTGATCCGGGGATCGGGGTCCTACGAGCAGTACTTC
TRBD1	TRBJ2-6	TRBV6-5	NA	CASSSDRGGSGANVLTF	TGTGCCAGCAGTTCTGACAGGGGTGGGTCTGGGGCCAACGTCCTGACTTTC
TRBD1	TRBJ2-5	TRBV5-1	once	CASSSSGTGRETQYF	TGCGCCAGCAGCTCGTCCGGGACAGGGAGAGAGACCCAGTACTTC
TRBD2	TRBJ2-6	TRBV4-3	NA	CASSQFGTSSGANVLTF	TGCGCCAGCAGCCAGTTTGGGACTAGCTCTGGGGCCAACGTCCTGACTTTC
NA	TRBJ2-1	TRBV6-5	few	CASSDSPDNEQFF	TGTGCCAGCAGTGACTCCCCCGACAATGAGCAGTTCTTC
NA	TRBJ2-2	TRBV11-2	NA	CASSSGLPNTGELFF	TGTGCCAGCAGCTCCGGGCTGCCGAACACCGGGGAGCTGTTTTTT
NA	TRBJ2-5	TRBV29-1	NA	CSVGPGDGEQYF	NA
NA	TRBJ2-1	TRBV12-3/TRBV12-4	NA	CASSLASAGSEDEQFF	TGTGCCAGCAGTTTAGCCTCTGCCGGGAGTGAGGATGAGCAGTTCTTC
TRBD2	TRBJ2-1	TRBV4-2	NA	CASSPTSGHNEQFF	TGTGCCAGCAGCCCGACTAGCGGCCACAATGAGCAGTTCTTC
NA	TRBJ2-4	TRBV9	few	CASSSAGAQNIQYF	TGTGCCAGCAGCTCAGCAGGGGCTCAAAACATTCAGTACTTC
NA	TRBJ1-4	TRBV7-2	NA	CASSPTSGTTNEKLFF	TGTGCCAGCAGCCCCACCAGCGGGACAACTAATGAAAAACTGTTTTTT
NA	TRBJ2-1	TRBV29-1	NA	CSVNGWTLPLSAYNEQFF	TGCAGCGTTAACGGGTGGACTCTTCCCCTTTCAGCCTACAATGAGCAGTTCTTC
TRBD2	TRBJ2-3	TRBV20-1	NA	CSASRPRSGGTDTQYF	TGCAGTGCTAGTAGGCCCCGTAGCGGGGGAACAGATACGCAGTATTTT
TRBD2	TRBJ2-7	TRBV29-1	many	CSVAGPLAGVQKYEQYF	TGCAGCGTTGCGGGGCCCTTAGCGGGAGTCCAGAAGTATGAGCAGTACTTC
NA	TRBJ1-1	TRBV9	NA	CASSSRSKGTEAFF	TGTGCCAGCAGCTCCAGAAGCAAGGGCACTGAAGCTTTCTTT
NA	TRBJ2-1	TRBV6-6	many	CASSTGVAYNEQFF	TGTGCCAGCAGTACGGGGGTCGCGTACAATGAGCAGTTCTTC
NA	TRBJ1-1	TRBV20-1	NA	CSASRSEAFF	TGCAGTGCTAGTAGGTCAGAAGCTTTCTTT
TRBD1	TRBJ1-4	TRBV6-6	many	CASRHEQGAGPNEKLFF	TGTGCCAGCAGGCACGAACAGGGGGCAGGGCCTAATGAAAAACTGTTTTTT
TRBD2	TRBJ2-1	TRBV20-1	NA	CSASPLDESSGRRRNEQFF	TGCAGTGCTAGCCCCCTCGACGAAAGTAGCGGGAGACGGCGGAATGAGCAGTTCTTC
NA	TRBJ1-2	TRBV20-1	NA	CSARRAGETYGYTF	TGCAGTGCTAGAAGGGCAGGGGAAACCTATGGCTACACCTTC
TRBD1	TRBJ2-7	TRBV20-1	NA	CSAQGTGKTYEQYF	TGCAGTGCACAAGGGACAGGGAAGACCTACGAGCAGTACTTC
NA	TRBJ1-5	TRBV28	NA	CASTLEGSNQPQHF	TGTGCCAGCACGCTCGAGGGCAGCAATCAGCCCCAGCATTTT
TRBD1	TRBJ2-7	TRBV20-1	NA	CSARGLPGQGSYEQYF	TGCAGTGCTAGAGGCCTCCCTGGACAGGGGTCCTACGAGCAGTACTTC
NA	TRBJ1-6	TRBV5-1	NA	CASSLRSGDGSPLHF	TGCGCCAGCAGCTTGAGGTCCGGAGACGGTTCACCCCTCCACTTT
TRBD2	TRBJ2-1	TRBV12-3/TRBV12-4	NA	CASRPGGGPYEQFF	TGTGCCAGCAGGCCGGGCGGGGGGCCGTATGAGCAGTTCTTC
NA	TRBJ1-6	TRBV4-3	few	CASSQGGAVSPLHF	TGCGCCAGCAGCCAAGGAGGGGCTGTTTCACCCCTCCACTTT
NA	TRBJ2-1	TRBV12-5	NA	CASGLRGEPRTGFSNVVSNEQFF	TGTGCTAGTGGTTTGAGGGGGGAACCCAGGACAGGATTTTCAAATGTGGTGTCCAATGAGCAGTTCTTC
NA	TRBJ1-1	TRBV4-2	NA	CASLISENTEAFF	TGTGCCAGTCTTATCAGCGAGAACACTGAAGCTTTCTTT
TRBD1	TRBJ1-2	TRBV27	few	CASRKQGRYGYTF	TGTGCCAGCAGAAAACAGGGGCGATATGGCTACACCTTC
NA	TRBJ1-2	TRBV2	few	CASNRANYGYTF	TGTGCCAGCAATCGTGCTAACTATGGCTACACCTTC
NA	TRBJ2-2	TRBV9	NA	CASSVQRTGELFF	TGTGCCAGCAGCGTACAGCGCACCGGGGAGCTGTTTTTT
NA	TRBJ2-3	TRBV5-1	NA	CASSSPRGGSTDTQYF	TGCGCCAGCAGCTCCCCACGAGGGGGTAGCACAGATACGCAGTATTTT
TRBD2	TRBJ2-1	TRBV4-3	NA	CASSQGVAGVYDEQFF	TGCGCCAGCAGCCAAGGAGTAGCGGGAGTGTACGATGAGCAGTTCTTC
NA	TRBJ1-4	TRBV10-1	NA	CASSDGGLGEKLFF	TGCGCCAGCAGTGATGGAGGATTGGGTGAAAAACTGTTTTTT
NA	TRBJ1-1	TRBV4-3	few	CASSQDRRVGTEAFF	TGCGCCAGCAGCCAAGATCGCCGGGTCGGCACTGAAGCTTTCTTT
NA	TRBJ1-5	TRBV7-2	NA	CASSLAVGRGYQPQHF	TGTGCCAGCAGCTTAGCTGTAGGAAGGGGATATCAGCCCCAGCATTTT
NA	TRBJ2-1	TRBV4-3	few	CASSQTLRDPNEQFF	TGCGCCAGCAGCCAGACCCTAAGAGATCCCAATGAGCAGTTCTTC
NA	TRBJ2-6	TRBV7-2	NA	CASSVPTIGANVLTF	TGTGCCAGCAGCGTACCGACAATTGGAGCCAACGTCCTGACTTTC
NA	TRBJ2-7	TRBV27	NA	CASTPGGSYEQYF	TGTGCCAGCACCCCAGGTGGGTCCTACGAGCAGTACTTC
TRBD2	TRBJ2-2	TRBV5-1	NA	CASSFGTSGSSGELFF	TGCGCCAGCAGCTTTGGGACTAGCGGGAGTAGCGGGGAGCTGTTTTTT
TRBD1	TRBJ2-4	TRBV11-2	NA	CASSLGRQGHKNIQYF	TGTGCCAGCAGCTTAGGCCGACAGGGCCACAAAAACATTCAGTACTTC
NA	TRBJ2-3	TRBV10-3	NA	CAIRSGRPGGGWDVDTQYF	TGTGCCATCAGGTCGGGACGGCCAGGAGGTGGGTGGGACGTCGATACGCAGTATTTT
NA	TRBJ2-5	TRBV29-1	few	CSVATARETQYF	TGCAGCGTCGCCACGGCGCGGGAGACCCAGTACTTC
TRBD2	TRBJ2-3	TRBV7-2	NA	CASRITGLGTDTQYF	TGTGCCAGCAGAATTACGGGACTAGGGACAGATACGCAGTATTTT
NA	TRBJ2-1	TRBV9	NA	CASSAGDSRRLNEQFF	TGTGCCAGCAGCGCTGGGGACTCCCGTCGGCTCAATGAGCAGTTCTTC
TRBD2	TRBJ2-7	TRBV9	once	CASSASGVNEQYF	TGTGCCAGCAGCGCCAGCGGGGTGAACGAGCAGTACTTC
NA	TRBJ2-7	TRBV28	NA	CASRKGGALNEQYF	TGTGCCAGTAGAAAAGGGGGGGCCCTCAATGAGCAGTACTTC
NA	TRBJ1-5	TRBV6-5	NA	CASRSLGNQPQHF	TGTGCCAGCAGATCACTTGGCAATCAGCCCCAGCATTTT
NA	TRBJ2-3	TRBV29-1	once	CGVDEGTDTQYF	TGCGGCGTTGATGAAGGGACGGATACGCAGTATTTT
NA	TRBJ2-3	TRBV7-2	NA	CASARQTSDTQYF	TGTGCCAGCGCCAGACAGACTTCAGATACGCAGTATTTT
TRBD1	TRBJ2-7	TRBV24-1	NA	CATSDPGGGSYEQYF	TGTGCCACCAGTGACCCAGGGGGCGGGTCCTACGAGCAGTACTTC
TRBD1	TRBJ2-7	TRBV7-2	NA	CASSPSGTGFHEQYF	TGTGCCAGCAGCCCCTCCGGGACAGGGTTCCACGAGCAGTACTTC
TRBD2	TRBJ2-7	TRBV10-3	few	CAISEQRGGYEQYF	TGTGCCATCAGTGAGCAGCGGGGGGGCTACGAGCAGTACTTC
NA	TRBJ1-1	TRBV29-1	few	CSGGLRAEAFF	TGCAGCGGGGGGTTAAGAGCTGAAGCTTTCTTT
NA	TRBJ2-7	TRBV6-2/TRBV6-3	NA	CASSATAVKGGEQYF	TGTGCCAGCAGTGCCACCGCGGTGAAAGGCGGCGAGCAGTACTTC